These 4 T cell receptor beta chains originate from one sample sequenced in a study of resident and recirculating memory T cells in vitiligo. Data came from immunoSEQ multiplex PCR; TCRdb stores just in-frame clones and leaves some out. The sample has tens of thousands of clones; about 90% are singletons. Sequencing was performed on blood. These receptors all stem from a male donor with vitiligo.

This rearrangement joins TRBV7-2 to TRBJ2-4; 9 bases map to TRBD2. This CDR3 has 16 residues. Trimming cost V 1 base and J 5 bases; bases outside gene matches: 6. Per germline, CDR1 SGHTA and CDR2 FQGNSA. CDR3 sequence: CASSLGGGGGQNIQYF. The CDR3 nucleotides are TGTGCCAGCAGCTTAGGCGGCGGGGGGGGCCAAAACATTCAGTACTTC.

The gene calls are TRBV29-1 and TRBJ2-5; D gene unclear. Germline V gene sequence: CDR1 SQVTM, CDR2 ANQGSEA. The CDR3 consists of 14 residues. Trimming pared 7 bases from V and 0 bases from J, leaving 15 bases between. The CDR3 here is CSGEADPYQETQYF. CDR3 sequence (DNA): TGCAGCGGCGAGGCAGATCCCTACCAAGAGACCCAGTACTTC.

The rearrangement links TRBV9 to TRBJ2-7, with 9 bases lining up with TRBD1. This CDR3 has 15 residues. The germline gives CDR1 SGDLS, CDR2 YYNGEE. With V trimmed by 3 bases and J by 3 bases, 7 bases remained unmatched. The CDR3 here is CASSAGGTGHYEQYF. CDR3 nucleotides: TGTGCCAGCAGCGCAGGGGGGACAGGGCACTACGAGCAGTACTTC.

The chain combines TRBV5-1 with TRBJ1-2; a weak D match, TRBD1 (6 bases). The CDR3 length is 16 residues. V lost 0 bases to trimming and J lost 0 bases, with 12 bases between them. CDR1 and CDR2 from the germline V gene are SGHRS and YFSETQ. The CDR3 sequence: CASSLGDTVSNYGYTF. Written as DNA, the CDR3 is TGCGCCAGCAGCTTGGGGGACACCGTATCTAACTATGGCTACACCTTC.